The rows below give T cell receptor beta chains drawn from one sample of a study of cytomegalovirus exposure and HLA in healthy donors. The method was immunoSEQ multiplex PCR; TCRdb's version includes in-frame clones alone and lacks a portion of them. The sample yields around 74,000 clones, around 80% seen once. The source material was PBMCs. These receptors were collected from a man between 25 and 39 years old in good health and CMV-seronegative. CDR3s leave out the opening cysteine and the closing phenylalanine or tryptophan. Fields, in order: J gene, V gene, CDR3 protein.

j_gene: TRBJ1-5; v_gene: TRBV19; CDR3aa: ASSRFSNQPQH
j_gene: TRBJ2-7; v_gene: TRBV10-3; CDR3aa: AISESRSEQY
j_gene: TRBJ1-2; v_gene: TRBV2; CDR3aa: ASRADRGPYGYT
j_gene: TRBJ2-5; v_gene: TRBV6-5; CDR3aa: ASSPFRGRRETQY
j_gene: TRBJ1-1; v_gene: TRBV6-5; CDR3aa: ASSNLWSTEAF
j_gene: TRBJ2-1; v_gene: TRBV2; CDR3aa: ASRPGLAYNEQF
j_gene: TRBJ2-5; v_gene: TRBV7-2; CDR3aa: ASSFGQQETQY
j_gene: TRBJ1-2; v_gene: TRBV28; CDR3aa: ASRKTGAPLNGYT
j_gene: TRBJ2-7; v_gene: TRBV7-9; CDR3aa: SSSLGWDGTPRGGHEQY
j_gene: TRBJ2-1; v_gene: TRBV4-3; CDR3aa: ASSSTAVTNYNEQF
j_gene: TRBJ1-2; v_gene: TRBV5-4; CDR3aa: ASSLGTGGKDYGYT
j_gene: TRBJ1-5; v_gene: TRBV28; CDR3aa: ASKERAQGPQH
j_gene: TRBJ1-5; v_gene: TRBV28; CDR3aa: ASSSGFNRAQH
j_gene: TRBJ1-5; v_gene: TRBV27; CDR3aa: ASSSRGPDQPQH
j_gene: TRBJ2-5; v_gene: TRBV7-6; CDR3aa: ASSARGETQY
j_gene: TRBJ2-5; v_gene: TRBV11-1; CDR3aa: ASTPEGVETQY
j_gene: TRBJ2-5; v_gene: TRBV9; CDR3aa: ASSTADRVDETQY
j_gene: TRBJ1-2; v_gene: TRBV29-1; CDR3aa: SVEPQDSGYGYT
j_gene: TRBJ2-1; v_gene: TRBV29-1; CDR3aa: SVVEGEDYNEQF
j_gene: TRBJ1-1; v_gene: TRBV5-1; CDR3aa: ASSLPPVNTEAF
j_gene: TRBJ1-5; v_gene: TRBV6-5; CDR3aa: ASSQTGGHQPQH
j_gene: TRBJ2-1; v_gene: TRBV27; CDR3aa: ASSLTRAHEQF
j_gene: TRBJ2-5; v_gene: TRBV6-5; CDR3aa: ASKQGVETQY
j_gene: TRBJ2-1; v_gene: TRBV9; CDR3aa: ASSPNSGPYNEQF
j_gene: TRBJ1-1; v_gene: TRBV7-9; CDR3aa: ASSLASRGHTEAF
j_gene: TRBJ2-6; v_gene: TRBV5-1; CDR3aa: ASSFLTGGNSGANVLT
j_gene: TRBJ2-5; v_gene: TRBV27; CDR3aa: ASSLSGGGRGRKTQY
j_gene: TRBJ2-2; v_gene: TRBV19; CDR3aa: ASSTLKNTGELF
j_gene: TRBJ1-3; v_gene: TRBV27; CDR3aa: ASSYNSGNTIY
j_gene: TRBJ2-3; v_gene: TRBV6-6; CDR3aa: ASSYLGTDTQY
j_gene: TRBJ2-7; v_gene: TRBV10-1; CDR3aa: ASSEGLAGPTSYEQY
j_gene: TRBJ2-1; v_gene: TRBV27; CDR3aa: ASSHQDRYNEQF
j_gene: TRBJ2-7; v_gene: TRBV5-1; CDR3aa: ASSFRDNSYEQY
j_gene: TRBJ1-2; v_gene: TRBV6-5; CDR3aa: ASLGPLGYT
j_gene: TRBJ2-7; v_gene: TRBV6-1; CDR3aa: ATLAGALYEQY
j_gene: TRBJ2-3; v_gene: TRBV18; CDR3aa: ASSRMSGGTDTQY
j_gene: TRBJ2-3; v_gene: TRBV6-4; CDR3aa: ASSPIAASTDTQY
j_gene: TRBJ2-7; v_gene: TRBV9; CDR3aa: ASSLGTFNYEQY
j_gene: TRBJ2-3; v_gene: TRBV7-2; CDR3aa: ASSLDLSDTQY
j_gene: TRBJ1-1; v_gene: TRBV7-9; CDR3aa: ASSLTQNTEAF
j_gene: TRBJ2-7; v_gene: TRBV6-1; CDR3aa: ASSEQGFYEQY
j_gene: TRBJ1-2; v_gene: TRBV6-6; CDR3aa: ASSSGPGYGYT